Listed below are T cell receptor beta chains from one sample, sequenced in a study of vaccination and CD4 T cells after COVID-19. These receptors lack a known antigen. MiXCR, run by TCRdb on the PCR reads, gives a single entry per CDR3 protein. The sample records 14,000 or so distinct CDR3 sequences, around 60% being singletons. Material for sequencing was CD4+ T cells from blood, cultured in vitro. These receptors were obtained from a human donor who had recovered from COVID-19. Each CDR3 is given with its conserved first and last residue. D genes are given only for firm matches. Part of the rows lack a size; the others show once, few, many or a class for expanded clones.

D: TRBD1; V: TRBV20-1; size: few; J: TRBJ1-6; DNA: TGCAGTGCTTCTAACTACCGGGGACAGGGGGCGCGGAATAATTCACCCCTCCACTTT; CDR3: CSASNYRGQGARNNSPLHF
D: TRBD1; V: TRBV29-1; size: -; J: TRBJ2-3; DNA: TGCAGCGTTGAAGTTGCAGGGGGCATCGCAGATACGCAGTATTTT; CDR3: CSVEVAGGIADTQYF
D: TRBD1; V: TRBV19; size: -; J: TRBJ1-2; DNA: TGTGCCAGTAGTATAGGACAGGGGGCAAGCGCGGGTGGCTACACCTTC; CDR3: CASSIGQGASAGGYTF
D: -; V: TRBV7-9; size: -; J: TRBJ2-1; DNA: TGTGCCAGCAGCTTAGTCCAGGGTCTTGGGCAGTTCTTC; CDR3: CASSLVQGLGQFF
D: TRBD2; V: TRBV10-3; size: once; J: TRBJ2-3; DNA: TGTGCCATCAGTGAACGGGAGGGGTATACGCAGTATTTT; CDR3: CAISEREGYTQYF
D: -; V: TRBV19; size: few; J: TRBJ2-5; DNA: TGTGCCAGTAGTATAGGACAGGAAGAGACCCAGTACTTC; CDR3: CASSIGQEETQYF
D: -; V: TRBV28; size: -; J: TRBJ1-5; DNA: TGTGCCAGCAGTTCCCGGGAGGAGCCCCAGCATTTT; CDR3: CASSSREEPQHF
D: -; V: TRBV6-1; size: -; J: TRBJ2-5; DNA: TGTGCCAGCAGCGACGGGGGAGATTCTTGGGAGACCCAGTACTTC; CDR3: CASSDGGDSWETQYF
D: -; V: TRBV7-2; size: -; J: TRBJ2-7; DNA: TGTGCCAGCAGCTCCGGGGGTTCCTACGAGCAGTACTTC; CDR3: CASSSGGSYEQYF
D: -; V: TRBV2; size: -; J: TRBJ2-5; DNA: TGTGCCAGCAGTGAAGCGCTTAATACCAGGGAGACCCAGTACTTC; CDR3: CASSEALNTRETQYF
D: -; V: TRBV6-5; size: few; J: TRBJ2-5; DNA: TGTGCCAGCAGTTACTCGATTCTCGGAGCCGGGGAGACCCAGTACTTC; CDR3: CASSYSILGAGETQYF
D: TRBD1; V: TRBV5-1; size: few; J: TRBJ2-1; DNA: TGCGCCAGCAGCCCACGAGGACAGGGGGCTTCGAATGAGCAGTTCTTC; CDR3: CASSPRGQGASNEQFF
D: -; V: TRBV20-1; size: few; J: TRBJ1-5; DNA: TGCAGTGCTAGTCAGGGTTCTGTGAGCAATCAGCCCCAGCATTTT; CDR3: CSASQGSVSNQPQHF
D: TRBD1; V: TRBV5-1; size: -; J: TRBJ1-2; DNA: TGCGCCAGCAGCACCCGACAGGGATATGGCTACACCTTC; CDR3: CASSTRQGYGYTF
D: -; V: TRBV30; size: -; J: TRBJ1-6; DNA: TGTGCCTGGACCTTATATACCGAGTCTGGCCTCCACTTT; CDR3: CAWTLYTESGLHF
D: -; V: TRBV19; size: -; J: TRBJ1-5; DNA: TGTGCCAGTAGTATGTCAGGGGTTGATCAGCCCCAGCATTTT; CDR3: CASSMSGVDQPQHF
D: TRBD1; V: TRBV10-3; size: few; J: TRBJ1-6; DNA: TGTGCCATCCGACAGGGAGCTAATTCACCCCTCCACTTT; CDR3: CAIRQGANSPLHF
D: -; V: TRBV2; size: few; J: TRBJ2-3; DNA: TGTGCCAGCAGTGCTTACCGGAGCTCTAGCACAGATACGCAGTATTTT; CDR3: CASSAYRSSSTDTQYF
D: -; V: TRBV20-1; size: -; J: TRBJ1-5; DNA: TGCAGTGCTAGAGCCCTCGGGGGGCTGAATCAGCCCCAGCATTTT; CDR3: CSARALGGLNQPQHF
D: TRBD1; V: TRBV5-1; size: -; J: TRBJ2-4; DNA: TGCGCCAGCAGCGGGGACAGGGAGGTTCCCATTCAGTACTTC; CDR3: CASSGDREVPIQYF
D: -; V: TRBV2; size: -; J: TRBJ2-2; DNA: -; CDR3: CAISGPDTGELFF
D: TRBD2; V: TRBV28; size: -; J: TRBJ2-3; DNA: TGTGCCAGCAGTTTCCAGGGGGGGACTAGCGGAATTGGCCGGGGAGATACGCAGTATTTT; CDR3: CASSFQGGTSGIGRGDTQYF
D: -; V: TRBV20-1; size: -; J: TRBJ1-2; DNA: TGCAGTGCTAGAGATTGGAGACCGAACACCTATGGCTACACCTTC; CDR3: CSARDWRPNTYGYTF
D: -; V: TRBV11-3; size: -; J: TRBJ2-2; DNA: TGTGCCAGCAGCCCCACCGGGGAGCTGTTTTTT; CDR3: CASSPTGELFF
D: TRBD2; V: TRBV10-3; size: -; J: TRBJ2-2; DNA: TGTGCCATCAGTAGAGAGACAGGACGGGAGGGCACCGGGGAGCTGTTTTTT; CDR3: CAISRETGREGTGELFF
D: -; V: TRBV6-1; size: -; J: TRBJ1-3; DNA: TGTGCCAGCAATGAACGATACTCTGGAAACACCATATATTTT; CDR3: CASNERYSGNTIYF
D: -; V: TRBV7-6; size: -; J: TRBJ2-2; DNA: TGTGCCAGCAGCTCCCAGTCGAGACCCAACACCGGGGAGCTGTTTTTT; CDR3: CASSSQSRPNTGELFF
D: TRBD2; V: TRBV7-2; size: -; J: TRBJ2-5; DNA: TGTGCCAGCAGCTACGGACTAGCGGACTTCCAAGAGACCCAGTACTTC; CDR3: CASSYGLADFQETQYF
D: -; V: TRBV12-3/TRBV12-4; size: few; J: TRBJ1-2; DNA: TGTGCCAGCACCCGATTTGTTAACTATGGCTACACCTTC; CDR3: CASTRFVNYGYTF
D: -; V: TRBV5-1; size: -; J: TRBJ2-3; DNA: TGCGCCAGCAGCTTCGGGGCTTTTGGCACAGATACGCAGTATTTT; CDR3: CASSFGAFGTDTQYF
D: -; V: TRBV7-2; size: -; J: TRBJ1-2; DNA: TGTGCCAGCAGCACCAGACAGGAACTTAACTATGGCTACACCTTC; CDR3: CASSTRQELNYGYTF
D: -; V: TRBV9; size: few; J: TRBJ1-2; DNA: TGTGCCAGCAGCCCCGAGGGTCGTGGATATGGCTACACCTTC; CDR3: CASSPEGRGYGYTF
D: TRBD1; V: TRBV6-4; size: -; J: TRBJ1-1; DNA: TGTGCCAGCAGCAGGACAGGTAACACTGAAGCTTTCTTT; CDR3: CASSRTGNTEAFF
D: TRBD1; V: TRBV20-1; size: few; J: TRBJ1-2; DNA: TGCAGTGCTAGAGAACAGGGGGCAACCTATGGCTACACCTTC; CDR3: CSAREQGATYGYTF
D: -; V: TRBV11-1; size: -; J: TRBJ2-7; DNA: TGTGCCAGCAGCCGAACAGGGTACGGCAGTGAGCAGTACTTC; CDR3: CASSRTGYGSEQYF
D: -; V: TRBV5-1; size: -; J: TRBJ2-7; DNA: TGCGCCAGCAGCTTGGAGGGGGGTTGGGTGCACGAGCAGTACTTC; CDR3: CASSLEGGWVHEQYF
D: TRBD1; V: TRBV18; size: few; J: TRBJ2-2; DNA: TGTGCCAGCTCACCGGACAGGGGAAGGGCCGGGGAGCTGTTTTTT; CDR3: CASSPDRGRAGELFF
D: -; V: TRBV3-1; size: -; J: TRBJ2-2; DNA: TGTGCCAGCAGCCAAGCGGACACTACCGGGGAGCTGTTTTTT; CDR3: CASSQADTTGELFF
D: TRBD1; V: TRBV20-1; size: -; J: TRBJ1-3; DNA: TGCAGTGCCCCGACAGGGGCTGGAAACACCATATATTTT; CDR3: CSAPTGAGNTIYF
D: TRBD2; V: TRBV20-1; size: -; J: TRBJ2-7; DNA: TGCAGTGCACTAGCTAGCGGGAGTTTTTACGAGCAGTACTTC; CDR3: CSALASGSFYEQYF
D: -; V: TRBV5-1; size: -; J: TRBJ2-7; DNA: TGCGCCAGCAGCGCGGGGTCCTCCTACGAGCAGTACTTC; CDR3: CASSAGSSYEQYF
D: TRBD1; V: TRBV20-1; size: -; J: TRBJ2-5; DNA: TGCAGTGCTCAACAGGGGGCCCCCGGGGAGACCCAGTACTTC; CDR3: CSAQQGAPGETQYF
D: TRBD1; V: TRBV7-9; size: -; J: TRBJ2-5; DNA: TGTGCCACCCAGGCAACACAGGGGCGGGAGACCCAGTACTTC; CDR3: CATQATQGRETQYF
D: TRBD1; V: TRBV19; size: -; J: TRBJ1-4; DNA: TGTGCCAGTAGTACGAAAGGGACAGGGGGTGAAAAACTGTTTTTT; CDR3: CASSTKGTGGEKLFF
D: TRBD1; V: TRBV20-1; size: few; J: TRBJ1-5; DNA: TGCAGTGTAGGGCCAGACAGGGTGGAAGATAGCAATCAGCCCCAGCATTTT; CDR3: CSVGPDRVEDSNQPQHF
D: -; V: TRBV20-1; size: -; J: TRBJ2-1; DNA: TGCAGTGCTAGAAGGGGCCAACTAAATGAGCAGTTCTTC; CDR3: CSARRGQLNEQFF
D: -; V: TRBV28; size: -; J: TRBJ1-5; DNA: TGTGCCAGCAGTTCCCCGACCCCCTGGGGCAATCAGCCCCAGCATTTT; CDR3: CASSSPTPWGNQPQHF
D: TRBD1; V: TRBV3-1; size: -; J: TRBJ1-2; DNA: TGTGCCAGCAGCCAAGGAACAGGGGCAAGGGAGAGCTATGGCTACACCTTC; CDR3: CASSQGTGARESYGYTF
D: -; V: TRBV6-1; size: -; J: TRBJ1-2; DNA: TGTGCCAGCCTGAACAGGAACCCCAACTATGGCTACACCTTC; CDR3: CASLNRNPNYGYTF
D: -; V: TRBV30; size: once; J: TRBJ1-5; DNA: TGTGCCTGGAGTGTACGGGGGCTGGAGCCCCAGCATTTT; CDR3: CAWSVRGLEPQHF
D: TRBD2; V: TRBV11-2; size: -; J: TRBJ2-7; DNA: TGTGCCAGCAGCCCCCTTGGCGGGGGGAGGAGATCCTACGAGCAGTACTTC; CDR3: CASSPLGGGRRSYEQYF
D: TRBD2; V: TRBV6-5; size: -; J: TRBJ2-7; DNA: TGTGCCAGCAGTTTTCTAGCGGGGCTCCCCACCTACGAGCAGTACTTC; CDR3: CASSFLAGLPTYEQYF
D: TRBD1; V: TRBV28; size: -; J: TRBJ1-5; DNA: TGTGCCAGCGCCAATCTAGGGGGATCAGGGGGGAGCAATCAGCCCCAGCATTTT; CDR3: CASANLGGSGGSNQPQHF
D: -; V: TRBV7-9; size: -; J: TRBJ2-1; DNA: TGTGCCAGCAGCTTAGACGGGGACCTATCCAATGAGCAGTTCTTC; CDR3: CASSLDGDLSNEQFF